This T cell receptor beta chain stems from a study of blood T cell repertoires in COVID-19. Only in-frame clones appear in the TCRdb table, and some are missing; sequencing was by immunoSEQ multiplex PCR. The sample shows roughly 320,000 clones, about nine tenths of them seen only once. CDR3 length: 17 amino acids. Germline V gene data show CDR1 as SGDLS and CDR2 as YYNGEE. J was trimmed by 0 bases and V by 0 bases; bases with no gene match: 8. This TCR derives from a man aged 25-45 years who had recovered from COVID-19. The sample was PBMCs or T cells enriched from blood (not recorded which). J is TRBJ1-2 and V is TRBV9; 7 nucleotides agree with TRBD1. The CDR3: CASSVGGTAAANYGYTF. The CDR3 DNA follows: TGTGCCAGCAGCGTAGGTGGGACAGCAGCTGCTAACTATGGCTACACCTTC. Based on the CDR3 plus reference TRBV9 and TRBJ1-2, the full variable domain is DSGVTQTPKHLITATGQRVTLRCSPRSGDLSVYWYQQSLDQGLQFLIQYYNGEERAKGNILERFSAQQFPDLHSELNLSSLELGDSALYFCASSVGGTAAANYGYTFGSGTRLTVV.